This TCR beta chain was sequenced in a study of T cells after yellow fever vaccination. General study results and limits: Most primary-vaccination clones reappeared after the booster (approximately 95% CD4, about 88% CD8).

This clonotype appeared a few times. Its antigen is unknown. The study made its TCR cDNA through 5'RACE template switching. That step introduced a universal primer site along with UMIs. TCRdb re-derived calls from the 5' RACE reads in MiXCR, one entry per CDR3 protein. The table lists some 500,000 distinct CDR3 sequences, approximately 15% of them singletons. The receptor was isolated from a man aged 25-45 years who received the YFV17D yellow fever vaccine. This specimen consisted of PBMCs, obtained on the day of the yellow fever booster vaccination.

The CDR3 DNA sequence: TGTGCCAGCAGTAAACTGGTTTCCTACAATGAGCAGTTCTTC. This translates into CASSKLVSYNEQFF. The chain carries TRBV7-2 and TRBJ2-1; D is uncertain. V dropped 6 bases and J dropped 1 base, with 10 bases sitting between them. This CDR3 has 14 residues. The germline V gene encodes CDR1 SGHTA and CDR2 FQGNSA.